This T cell receptor (beta chain) was found in a study of blood T cell repertoires in COVID-19. V shed 1 base and J 5 bases; nucleotides not matched to a gene: 4. The CDR3 contains 15 residues. The germline gives CDR1 SGHTA, CDR2 FQGTGA. Sequencing used immunoSEQ multiplex PCR; TCRdb keeps in-frame clones, though not all of them. This sample yields some 200,000 clones, of which around 84% are seen a single time; 9.7% belongs to the top ten. The receptor was derived from a man aged 50 to 60 with active or convalescent COVID-19. The chain is built from TRBV7-3 and TRBJ2-1; 8 bases are a match to TRBD2. Sequenced material: peripheral blood. The CDR3 region has the DNA TGTGCCAGCAGCTTAAGACTAGCGCAGCACAATGAGCAGTTCTTC. Its translation is CASSLRLAQHNEQFF.